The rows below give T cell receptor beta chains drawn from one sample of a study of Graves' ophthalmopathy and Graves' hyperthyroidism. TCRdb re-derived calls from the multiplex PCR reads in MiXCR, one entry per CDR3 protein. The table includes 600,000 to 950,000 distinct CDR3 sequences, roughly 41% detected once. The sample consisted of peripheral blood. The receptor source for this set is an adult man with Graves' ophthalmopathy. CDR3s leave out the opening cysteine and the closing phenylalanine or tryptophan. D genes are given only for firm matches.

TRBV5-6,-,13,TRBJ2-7,ASSAVQGLSYEQY
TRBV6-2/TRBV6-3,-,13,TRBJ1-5,ASSPDAHGYWPQH
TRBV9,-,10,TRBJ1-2,ASSLYGSGDT
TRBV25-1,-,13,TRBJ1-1,TISEYLTYPTEAF
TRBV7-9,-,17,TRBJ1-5,ASSQDEPRARYSNQPQH
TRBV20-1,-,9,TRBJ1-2,SARGPCGYT
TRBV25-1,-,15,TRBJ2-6,ASSRLDSPVGANVLT
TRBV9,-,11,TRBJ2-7,ASSTRVRNEQY
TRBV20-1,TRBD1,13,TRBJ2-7,SANGGQGARYEQY
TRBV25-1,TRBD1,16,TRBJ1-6,ASRIPGTGTLSASPLH
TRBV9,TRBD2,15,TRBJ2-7,ASSVGLGTSGTYEQY
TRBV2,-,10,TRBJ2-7,ASVYPSKEQY
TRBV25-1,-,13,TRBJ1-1,ASSVERSANTEAF
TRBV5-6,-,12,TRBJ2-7,ASSFSPIAYEQY
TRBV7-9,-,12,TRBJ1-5,ASTPPSFNQPQH
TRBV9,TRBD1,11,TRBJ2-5,ANSHDREETQY
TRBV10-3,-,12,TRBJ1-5,AISGNQGNQPQH
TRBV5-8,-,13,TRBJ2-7,ASSRVQQGVDEQY
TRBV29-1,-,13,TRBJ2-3,SVEAPGGSTDTQY
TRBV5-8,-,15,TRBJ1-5,ASRLEAAGEVNQPQH
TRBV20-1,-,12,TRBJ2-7,SASEDTISYEQY
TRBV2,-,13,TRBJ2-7,ASSLSWKRSYEQY
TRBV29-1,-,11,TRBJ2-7,SLGAGASYEQY
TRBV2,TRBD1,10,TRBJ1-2,ASSYGTGLQN
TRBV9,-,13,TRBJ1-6,ASSNVVAYNSPLH
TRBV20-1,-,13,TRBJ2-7,SAFNGQRASYEQY
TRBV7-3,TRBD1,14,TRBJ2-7,ASSPRTGPSSYEQY
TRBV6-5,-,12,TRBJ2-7,ASSYRPLPYEQY
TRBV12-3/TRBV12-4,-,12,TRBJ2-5,ASSLRGATETQY
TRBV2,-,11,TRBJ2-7,ASRYGPSYEQY
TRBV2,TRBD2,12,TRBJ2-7,ASALAGEYYEQY
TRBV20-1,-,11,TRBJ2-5,SAQSDSQETQY
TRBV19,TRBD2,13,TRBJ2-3,ASAWGTSVTDTQY
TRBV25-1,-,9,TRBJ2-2,ALKNTGELF
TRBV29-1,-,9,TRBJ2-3,SSTRTDTQY
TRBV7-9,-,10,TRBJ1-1,ASSRPGGLAF
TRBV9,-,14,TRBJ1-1,ASSPALQGVNTEAF
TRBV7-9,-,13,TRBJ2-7,ASSLSTGFSYEQY
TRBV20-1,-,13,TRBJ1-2,SANSGRRGDYGYT
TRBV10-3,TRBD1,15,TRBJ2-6,AISSDRGISGANVLT
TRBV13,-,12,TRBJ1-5,ASSVGDRNQPQH
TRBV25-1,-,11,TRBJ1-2,ASSEGGWQGYT
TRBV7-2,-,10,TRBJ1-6,ASSLPESPLH
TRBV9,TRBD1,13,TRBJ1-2,ASSVRGQGAFGYT
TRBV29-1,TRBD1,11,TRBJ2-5,SVEDRASETQY
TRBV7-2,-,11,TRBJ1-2,ASRGGVGYGYT
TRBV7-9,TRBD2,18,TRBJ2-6,ASSIGFRASGRAGANVLT
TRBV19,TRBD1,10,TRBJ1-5,ARGTVRQPQH
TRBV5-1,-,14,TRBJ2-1,ASSLEQQARSNEQF